This TCR beta chain was sequenced in a study of control samples from healthy donors and cancer patients. The ends lost 4 bases at V and 1 base at J; junction bases unmatched: 14. The CDR3 loop spans 19 amino acids. Germline CDR1 SGHVS, CDR2 FNYEAQ. Profiling relied on immunoSEQ multiplex PCR, and the TCRdb table lists in-frame clones only, not all of them. Among more than 80,000 clones listed, about 92% were seen once. This clonotype was sampled from a man younger than 35 in good health. V usage is TRBV7-6 and J usage is TRBJ2-1, with TRBD1 matching over 9 bases. The sequenced sample was blood. In nucleotides, the CDR3 is TGTGCCAGCAGCTCTCCCCTTGCCCCGGGGACAGGGTCCTACAATGAGCAGTTCTTC. Residues: CASSSPLAPGTGSYNEQFF.